A selection of T cell receptor beta chains follows, all from one sample in a study of blood T cell repertoires in COVID-19. Clones were sequenced by immunoSEQ multiplex PCR, and TCRdb holds only the in-frame ones, with some missing. The sample has 50,000 to 75,000 clones, approximately 84% seen once; the top ten hold approximately 5%. Sequencing was done on a sample of peripheral blood. These receptors came from an elderly man in a cohort sampled during active COVID-19. CDR3s include the opening cysteine and the closing phenylalanine or tryptophan. A D gene is named only where the DNA matches it firmly. Only some rows state a clone size, as once, few, many or a class for expanded clones.

clone size	V gene	D gene	J gene	CDR3 protein	CDR3 DNA
-	TRBV2	TRBD1	TRBJ2-2	CASSVRTGKAGELFF	TGTGCCAGCAGTGTCAGGACAGGAAAGGCCGGGGAGCTGTTTTTT
-	TRBV7-9	-	TRBJ1-5	CASSARGSGQPQHF	TGTGCCAGCAGCGCCCGGGGGAGCGGACAGCCCCAGCATTTT
-	TRBV7-2	TRBD1	TRBJ1-6	CASSFGGQGVNSPLHF	TGTGCCAGCAGCTTTGGAGGACAGGGGGTAAATTCACCCCTCCACTTT
-	TRBV28	TRBD1	TRBJ1-3	CASSSPGGPGNTIYF	TGTGCCAGCAGTTCGCCAGGGGGACCTGGAAACACCATATATTTT
-	TRBV6-6	-	TRBJ2-1	CASTEIGGEQFF	TGTGCCAGCACCGAAATAGGGGGTGAGCAGTTCTTC
-	TRBV7-8	TRBD2	TRBJ2-7	CASSLQTSASEQYF	TGTGCCAGCAGCTTACAGACTAGCGCCTCCGAGCAGTACTTC
-	TRBV7-9	-	TRBJ1-2	CASSPTDRFGYTF	TGTGCCAGCAGCCCCACCGACAGGTTTGGCTACACCTTC
-	TRBV10-3	TRBD1	TRBJ1-2	CAISEKGQGNYGYTF	TGTGCCATCAGTGAGAAGGGACAGGGAAACTATGGCTACACCTTC
-	TRBV5-1	-	TRBJ1-2	CASSLGTGYGYTF	TGCGCCAGCAGCTTGGGAACGGGGTATGGCTACACCTTC
-	TRBV2	-	TRBJ1-5	CASSTDRSNQPQHF	TGTGCCAGCAGTACTGACAGGAGCAATCAGCCCCAGCATTTT
-	TRBV10-3	TRBD1	TRBJ1-2	CAITTDRANYGYTF	TGTGCCATCACCACGGACAGGGCCAACTATGGCTACACCTTC
few	TRBV5-4	-	TRBJ2-2	CASSLGGTDNTGELFF	TGTGCCAGCAGCTTGGGCGGGACAGATAACACCGGGGAGCTGTTTTTT
-	TRBV30	-	TRBJ1-4	CAWSWGSANEKLFF	TGTGCCTGGAGTTGGGGCAGCGCTAATGAAAAACTGTTTTTT
-	TRBV7-3	TRBD1	TRBJ2-2	CASSSGTGNTGELFF	TGTGCCAGCAGTTCCGGGACAGGGAACACCGGGGAGCTGTTTTTT
-	TRBV6-4	-	TRBJ1-6	CASSQGGKSPLHF	TGTGCCAGCAGTCAGGGCGGGAAATCACCCCTCCACTTT
-	TRBV11-2	-	TRBJ1-5	CASSLNPSIGRNQPQHF	TGTGCCAGCAGCTTAAATCCAAGTATCGGTCGCAATCAGCCCCAGCATTTT
-	TRBV10-2	-	TRBJ2-1	CASTGTSHNEQFF	TGCGCCAGCACCGGGACTTCCCACAATGAGCAGTTCTTC
-	TRBV7-8	-	TRBJ2-1	CASSFTPPVSSYNEQFF	TGTGCCAGCAGCTTCACCCCTCCGGTGAGCTCCTACAATGAGCAGTTCTTC
-	TRBV18	-	TRBJ2-7	CASSPSSSEQYF	TGTGCCAGCTCACCATCCTCTTCCGAGCAGTACTTC